These 16 T cell receptor beta chains were sequenced from one sample in a study of identical twins. A single record per CDR3 protein comes from TCRdb applying MiXCR to the 5' RACE reads. The sample carries fewer than 550,000 distinct CDR3 sequences, 13% to 15% recorded once. These records were also assigned to another study, of yellow fever vaccine responses in identical twins.

Material for sequencing was CD4+ T cells sorted from blood. The source is a woman younger than 35 in good health.

The chain recombines TRBV10-3 with TRBJ2-2; D perhaps matches TRBD2 (7 bases). Germline CDR1 and CDR2: ENHRY and SYGVKD. The germline V and J ends were trimmed by 8 bases and 2 bases, with 15 bases remaining between them. This CDR3 has 15 amino acids. CDR3 nucleotides: TGTGCCATCTGGGGCGGGGGCCGAAACACCGGGGAGCTGTTTTTT. It specifies CAIWGGGRNTGELFF.

This clonotype was detected many times. This chain connects TRBV7-2 to TRBJ2-7, with 10 positions matching TRBD1. The CDR3 has 15 amino acids. Germline V gene data show CDR1 as SGHTA and CDR2 as FQGNSA. Germline trimming cut 5 bases from V and 2 bases from J; bases unmatched to any gene: 6. The CDR3 DNA reads as TGTGCCAGCAGCACGTCCGGGACAGGGGCCTACGAGCAGTACTTC. Its translation is CASSTSGTGAYEQYF.

A few counts support this clonotype. V usage is TRBV6-5 and J usage is TRBJ2-1; D is perhaps TRBD2 (6 bases). From germline, CDR1 is MNHEY and CDR2 SVGAGI. The CDR3 is 12 residues long. V shed 6 bases and J shed 10 bases, with 13 bases lying between them. CDR3 DNA sequence: TGTGCCAGCAGGCCCGGTGGGGGGGAGCAGTTCTTC. Translating it yields CASRPGGGEQFF.

The CDR3 DNA sequence: TGTGCCAGCAGCTACGACAGGGGTTACGAGCAGTACTTC. Its protein product is CASSYDRGYEQYF. The gene calls are TRBV11-2 and TRBJ2-7, with 8 bases lining up with TRBD1. Germline V gene sequence: CDR1 SGHAT, CDR2 FQNNGV. V lost 4 bases, J lost 4 bases, and 3 bases stayed unmatched. This CDR3 has 13 amino acids.

V usage is TRBV15 and J usage is TRBJ2-1; tentatively, D is TRBD1 or TRBD2 (5 bases each). This CDR3 contains 16 residues. Germline V CDR1 and CDR2: LNHNV, YYDKDF (reference sequence). The V and J ends lost 2 bases and 9 bases respectively, with 20 bases between them. The CDR3 region has the DNA TGTGCCACCAGCAGAAGAGGGAATTTGAGGGGATTTGAGCAGTTCTTC. This translates into CATSRRGNLRGFEQFF.

This clonotype was seen a few times. The rearrangement uses TRBV7-6 and TRBJ2-3, with 12 bases identical to TRBD2. Germline values: CDR1 SGHVS, CDR2 FNYEAQ. The CDR3 extends over 20 amino acids. Losses at the gene ends were 5 bases for V and 5 bases for J; bases not matched to a gene: 20. The CDR3 bases are TGTGCCAGCAGCCCACACGGACTAGCGGGAACGAGATCTTACAGAGATACGCAGTATTTT. As protein: CASSPHGLAGTRSYRDTQYF.

The rearrangement links TRBV28 to TRBJ2-3; the match to TRBD1 covers 9 bases. The germline V gene encodes CDR1 MDHEN and CDR2 SYDVKM. V lost 5 bases and J lost 4; bases outside the gene matches: 7. The CDR3 extends over 15 amino acids. The CDR3: CASSTQGAFADTQYF. DNA of the CDR3: TGTGCCAGCAGTACACAGGGGGCTTTTGCAGATACGCAGTATTTT.

The chain has TRBV18 and TRBJ2-2, with unresolved D. Germline loops: CDR1 KGHSH, CDR2 LQKENI. There are 16 residues in the CDR3. V was pared by 9 bases and J by 2 bases, with 19 bases between. The CDR3 DNA reads TGTGCCAGTCGCATTTTAGCAACTCAAAACACCGGGGAGCTGTTTTTT. This gives the protein CASRILATQNTGELFF. The full variable domain, rest sourced from reference TRBV18 and TRBJ2-2, is NAGVMQNPRHLVRRRGQEARLRCSPMKGHSHVYWYRQLPEEGLKFMVYLQKENIIDESGMPKERFSAEFPKEGPSILRIQQVVRGDSAAYFCASRILATQNTGELFFGEGSRLTVL.

This clonotype was counted ten times or more. CDR3 in DNA: TGTGCCAGCAGTTTTGGGGGGTCTAATGAAAAACTGTTTTTT. This translates into CASSFGGSNEKLFF. The rearrangement links TRBV12-3 or TRBV12-4 to TRBJ1-4; tentative D call: TRBD1 (5 bases). The V and J ends lost 3 bases and 3 bases respectively, with 8 bases between them. This CDR3 comprises 14 residues.

This clonotype was observed a few times. The chain recombines TRBV7-8 with TRBJ2-7; D may correspond to TRBD1 or TRBD2 (6 bases each). V was cut by 4 bases and J by 2 bases, with 21 bases left in between. From germline, CDR1 is SGHVS and CDR2 FQNEAQ. This CDR3 contains 17 residues. CDR3: CASSSGAWGELPYEQYF. The CDR3 DNA sequence: TGTGCCAGCAGCTCAGGGGCCTGGGGGGAGCTACCCTACGAGCAGTACTTC.

This clonotype was detected ten times or more. The chain couples TRBV2 to TRBJ2-7; 8 nucleotides match TRBD2. V lost 4 bases, J lost 0 bases, and 5 bases stayed unmatched. This CDR3 comprises 15 residues. The germline V gene has CDR1 SNHLY and CDR2 FYNNEI. The CDR3 reads CASSAAGGVSYEQYV. The DNA for the CDR3 is TGTGCCAGCAGTGCGGCGGGGGGTGTCTCCTACGAGCAGTACGTC.

The chain employs TRBV5-1 and TRBJ2-7, with 8 bases matching TRBD2. CDR3 length: 16 amino acids. The trim removed 4 bases at V and 1 base at J, leaving 10 bases unmatched. CDR1 is SGHRS, CDR2 YFSETQ, per germline. CDR3 residues: CASSLDGSGISYEQYF. CDR3 coding DNA: TGCGCCAGCAGCCTGGACGGTAGCGGGATTTCCTACGAGCAGTACTTC.

This clonotype showed up just a few times. The rearrangement links TRBV4-1 to TRBJ1-4, with D possibly matching TRBD1 (6 bases). V was shortened by 2 bases and J by 5 bases, with 9 bases between the two germline ends. The CDR3 consists of 14 residues. The V gene's germline CDR1 is MGHRA and CDR2 YSYEKL. The CDR3 spells CASSQQGLNEKLFF. Here the CDR3 DNA reads TGCGCCAGCAGCCAACAGGGGTTGAATGAAAAACTGTTTTTT.

The V gene is TRBV5-6, the J gene TRBJ1-3; a possible D gene is TRBD1 (5 bases). Trimming shortened V by 3 bases and J by 3 bases, and 13 bases separated the two germline ends. CDR1 is SGHDT and CDR2 is YYEEEE in the germline V gene. The CDR3 length is 15 residues. The CDR3 is CASSSQARVGNTIYF. CDR3 sequence (DNA): TGTGCCAGCAGCTCCCAAGCCAGGGTTGGAAACACCATATATTTT. Full variable domain (outside the CDR3, taken from reference TRBV5-6 and TRBJ1-3): DAGVTQSPTHLIKTRGQQVTLRCSPKSGHDTVSWYQQALGQGPQFIFQYYEEEERQRGNFPDRFSGHQFPNYSSELNVNALLLGDSALYLCASSSQARVGNTIYFGEGSWLTVV.

In regard to this clonotype: The DNA is omitted, as the CDR3 cannot be located on it reliably, and the CDR3 follows TCRdb's listing. The chain recombines TRBV12-3 or TRBV12-4 with TRBJ2-3. The CDR3 adds up to 14 amino acids, both ends counted. CDR3 region: CASSTSGSADTQYF.

J is TRBJ2-3 and V is TRBV7-6, with 11 bases matching TRBD1. The J segment lost 6 bases and the V segment lost 6 bases, leaving 11 bases of the junction unmatched. The CDR3 consists of 16 residues. The germline V gene has CDR1 SGHVS and CDR2 FNYEAQ. The CDR3 DNA follows: TGTGCCAGCAGACTGCTAGGACAGGGGGCTATGGATACGCAGTATTTT. Protein: CASRLLGQGAMDTQYF.